This note documents a single TCR beta chain sequence. Its antigen is currently not known. Qualities for individual bases were not recorded, and no much larger clone is one base off. From the germline V gene (reference sequence), CDR1 is SEHNR and CDR2 is FQNEAQ. The cysteine opens and the phenylalanine closes a CDR3 of 13 amino acids. The kept DNA is CDR3 alone, 39 bases in frame from the first base. Trimming costs V 1 base and J 9 bases, and their ends lie 10 bases apart. The data stem from a study of cytomegalovirus exposure and HLA in healthy donors (dated by TCRdb to the late 2010s). Some background on the complete study: An earlier analysis of roughly 500 of the donors reported 276 Gb of sequence data and approximately 120 million unique TCR beta sequences obtained from roughly 170 million T cells. An early release that covered roughly 600 HLA-typed donors contained about 300 gigabases of sequencing data and 70 million to 100 million unique TCR sequences. Of the roughly 390 genotyped donors, 75% to 85% were placed in the genetic ancestry cluster associated with self-reported Caucasian donors. The study was designed to test whether signatures of past pathogen exposure could be identified by cataloging public T cell receptors. The T cell repertoires of under 750 subjects were profiled by immunosequencing and related to cytomegalovirus serostatus. Along with the approximately 620-subject first cohort, a separate validation cohort of around 110 different subjects was used. To predict cytomegalovirus infection status, the study brought together high-throughput TCR immunosequencing, statistical association of individual TCRs with disease status, and machine learning. To study patterns of TCR occurrence, a later analysis re-analyzed previously published TCR beta repertoires from just over 650 donors and added high-resolution HLA genotyping. Rather than using new phenotypic data, the later analysis identified candidate immune exposures from TCR beta sequences and from how often those sequences occurred across donors. An earlier analysis of approximately 630 of the donors applied high-throughput TCR beta sequencing to assess whether each TCR beta V gene segment acted as functional or pseudogenic. Alongside the repertoire data, information on donor age, sex, ethnicity and CMV serostatus was compiled. A later genetic analysis took genome-wide SNP genotypes for about three fifths of the 666 donors and used that subset as a discovery cohort. All discovery cohort repertoires had been generated on a single sequencing platform. Class I and class II HLA loci were covered by the typing at four-digit resolution. The number of typed donors differed by locus: about 620-640 for A, B, C, DRB1 and DQB1; 522 for DQA1; 600 to 610 for DPA1; and about 470 for DPB1. Four to six DR-DQ haplotypes were handled as single units for association and clustering, since linkage in the cohort was strong. Across some 400 genotyped donors of the cohort, an average of roughly 230,000 unique TCR beta nucleotide sequences per donor were sequenced, and around 20% of those sequences were non-productive. Study-wide findings and limitations: According to a later analysis, parvovirus B19, influenza, CMV and Epstein-Barr virus appeared linked to several top co-occurrence clusters. In a later genetic analysis, fewer N-insertions in productive TCRs were reported among donors in an Asian-associated ancestry cluster than the 666-donor mean. Broadly in line with IMGT annotations, most TCR beta V segments showed up in productive rearrangements about 87% or about 30% of the time in an earlier analysis of a few hundred of the donors. Some IMGT-functional V segments, including TRBV6-2 and TRBV6-3, could not be distinguished by the 87-base-pair reads and were therefore excluded. In the study, approximately 160 TCR beta chains were listed as associated with cytomegalovirus. Correlated functional status among segregating V segments might be attributable to linkage disequilibrium, but an unknown experimental factor could not be ruled out. A further reported finding was that TCR beta sequences accurately predicted the HLA-A and HLA-B alleles for most subjects in the first cohort. HLA typing was unavailable for some donors at each locus, so association tests used only the typed subset. In a later analysis, the rate of TCR association differed among HLA loci, with DRB1 alleles having the most associated TCRs and HLA-C alleles having the fewest. CMV serostatus was the only immune exposure information available for the cohort. In a later analysis, HLA-associated TCR beta chains showed more clonal expansion and lower generation probabilities than non-associated chains that were equally common. This cohort had only TCR beta chains sequenced, and the lack of alpha or paired-chain data limited which features could be detected. The earlier analysis of about 600 of the donors excluded 15 to 20 rarely observed V segments, including chromosome 9 orphons, because counts were too low. Presence/absence analyses assumed roughly uniform sequencing depth across donors, an assumption that may not hold. In a later analysis, 16,951 TCR beta sequences were associated with specific HLA alleles at a false discovery rate of 0.05. When HLA alleles, especially DR and DQ, strongly co-occurred, TCR associations were difficult to assign to individual alleles. A few of the identified cytomegalovirus-associated TCR beta chains were confirmed in vitro to be specific for cytomegalovirus antigens. A group of highly shared sequence variants was considered likely to be a technical artifact of the sequencing pipeline. V-gene and J-gene trimming of TCR beta chains was associated with a missense DCLRE1C variant in a later genetic analysis, and the association was replicated in an independent cohort. According to a later analysis, most CMV-associated TCR beta chains appeared to be HLA-restricted, and the HLA associations seemed to be driven largely by CMV exposure. Cytomegalovirus status was reported to be diagnosed by the classifier with high specificity and sensitivity in both the original and validation cohorts. The authors suggested that the approach could potentially be extended to other disease states and immunological phenotypes. Most TCR sequences were seen in very few donors, while some public TCRs were found in many individuals.

The cohort comprised around 700 healthy bone marrow donors. All cohort members were sampled while nominally healthy, although unrecorded immune exposures were likely present. The donor tested CMV seropositive and was one of the 289 seropositive cohort members. Each donor provided a peripheral blood sample, and peripheral blood mononuclear cells were used for TCR beta sequencing. The Qiagen DNeasy Blood Extraction Kit was used to extract genomic DNA from the blood cell samples. Library method: the immunoSEQ multiplex PCR assay. For the multiplex PCR, a mixture combining 60 forward primers for TCR Vbeta segments and 13 reverse primers for TCR Jbeta segments was used. A multiplex PCR assay on genomic DNA amplified the CDR3 region of rearranged TCR beta genes. Amplified TCR beta libraries were sequenced as 87-base-pair reads on the Illumina HiSeq System. As for the original processing: A later analysis counted around 72 million unique TCR beta chains across the 550 to 700 repertoires, and around 9.9 million of these chains were shared by at least two donors. To remove PCR and sequencing errors, raw reads were error-corrected and collapsed into unique sequences using a nearest-neighbor algorithm that merged closely related sequences. To assign V, D and J gene segments, CDR3 sequences were aligned to IMGT reference sequences. For a sequence to be retained, at least a six-nucleotide match to both a V gene segment and a J gene segment was required. Rearrangements were called productive when the CDR3 lacked stop codons and stayed in frame with V and J; all others were non-productive. Following IMGT convention, CDR3 was defined as the stretch from the second conserved V-encoded cysteine to the conserved J-encoded phenylalanine. The earlier analysis of about 610 of the donors excluded sequences that lacked an unambiguous match to a single V gene segment. In an earlier analysis of approximately 550 of the donors, V segments were called functional above 56.7% productive rearrangements and were called segregating when the between-donor standard deviation exceeded 5%. A statistical classification framework was developed to diagnose cytomegalovirus status using the catalog of TCR beta chain sequences. A later analysis assigned V and J genes by comparing TCR nucleotide sequences with IMGT/GENE-DB human TR gene sequences. A later analysis assigned CDR3 sequences and most-parsimonious VDJ recombination scenarios with the TCRdist pipeline. In a later analysis, each TCR beta chain was defined by its CDR3 amino acid sequence together with its V-gene family, and reads lacking a unique V-gene family were excluded. As a way to deal with suspected cross-contamination and a sequencing artifact, a later analysis dropped roughly 600 nucleotide sequences that were highly shared and had low generation probability. In a later analysis, a clonal expansion index for each public chain was calculated from normalized within-repertoire ranks of inferred template counts. In a later analysis, generation probabilities were computed using a VDJ recombination model fitted to out-of-frame rearrangements, and the results were checked against IGoR. A later analysis scored TCR-TCR, TCR-HLA and TCR-CMV co-occurrence with hypergeometric tests, applying a repertoire-size bias correction to TCR pairs. In a later analysis, false discovery rates were estimated by permuting HLA or CMV assignments 20 times. In a later analysis, co-occurring TCRs were grouped using DBSCAN, and TCRdist sequence similarity was added for clustering within HLA-allele-positive subsets. Repertoires with fewer than 30,000 or more than 120,000 public chains, plus five repertoires with anomalous nucleotide sharing, were excluded from co-occurrence clustering. TCRdb retrieved this table from immuneACCESS and kept in-frame rearrangements only. Not all clones are present; in checked studies, unresolved V genes account for under half, and no reason is known for the remainder. The V and J calls and clone size were taken over from that table, and D and trimming were inferred from the DNA. The sample table lists approximately 210,000 clones, 82% of them with a count of one. Roughly 5.5% of the sample belongs to the ten largest clones.

What was sequenced was PBMCs. The chain employs TRBV7-9 and TRBJ2-1; too little of a D gene remains to name it. The receptor's source is a man aged 35-49 years in good health and CMV-seropositive. The nucleotide sequence is given as TGTGCCAGCAGCTTAGACCGGTCCGTTGAGCAGTTCTTC. Translation gives CASSLDRSVEQFF.